This T cell receptor (beta chain) was documented in a study of T cells in Graves' hyperthyroidism and ophthalmopathy. CDR3 length: 17 amino acids. CDR1 is LNHDA and CDR2 is SQIVND in the germline V gene (reference sequence). J was trimmed by 0 bases and V by 7 bases; bases with no gene match: 10. RNA transcripts gave rise to amplified TCR beta CDR3 regions. The TCR CDR3 first-round RT-PCR relied on the HTBI primer set. In TCRdb, the multiplex PCR reads were re-called with MiXCR into one record per CDR3 protein. Seen here are about 610,000 distinct CDR3 sequences, roughly 16% observed once, and the top ten hold 2.5% to 4%.

The sequence was obtained from a woman aged 40 to 55 with Graves' ophthalmopathy. V is TRBV19 and J is TRBJ2-2, with 8 nucleotides matching TRBD2. Sequencing was done on a sample of blood. The CDR3 DNA reads as TGTGCCAGTATCAAGGGAGGGGGACTAGCGAACACCGGGGAGCTGTTTTTT. This translates into CASIKGGGLANTGELFF.